Sequencing of this T cell receptor (beta chain) was carried out in a study of cytomegalovirus exposure and HLA in healthy donors. CDR3 size: 15 residues. Germline CDR1 and CDR2: SGHDT and YYEEEE. Trimming removed 0 bases from V and 1 base from J; junction bases left unmatched: 1. In the PCR, 60 Vbeta and 13 Jbeta primers were used. Assay: immunoSEQ multiplex PCR; the TCRdb copy retains only in-frame clones and omits some. This table has over 150,000 clones, 79% appearing once. Of note for this clone: At the DNA level, this CDR3 is encoded by other sequences in the same sample as well.

This chain connects TRBV5-6 to TRBJ2-5, with 9 bases matching TRBD1. Sequenced material: PBMCs. This clonotype was sampled from a girl aged 10-17 years in good health and CMV-seropositive. In DNA, the CDR3 is TGTGCCAGCAGCTTGGTGACAGGGGGCCAAGAGACCCAGTACTTC. Encoded protein: CASSLVTGGQETQYF. The whole variable domain, filled in from reference TRBV5-6 and TRBJ2-5, reads DAGVTQSPTHLIKTRGQQVTLRCSPKSGHDTVSWYQQALGQGPQFIFQYYEEEERQRGNFPDRFSGHQFPNYSSELNVNALLLGDSALYLCASSLVTGGQETQYFGPGTRLLVL.